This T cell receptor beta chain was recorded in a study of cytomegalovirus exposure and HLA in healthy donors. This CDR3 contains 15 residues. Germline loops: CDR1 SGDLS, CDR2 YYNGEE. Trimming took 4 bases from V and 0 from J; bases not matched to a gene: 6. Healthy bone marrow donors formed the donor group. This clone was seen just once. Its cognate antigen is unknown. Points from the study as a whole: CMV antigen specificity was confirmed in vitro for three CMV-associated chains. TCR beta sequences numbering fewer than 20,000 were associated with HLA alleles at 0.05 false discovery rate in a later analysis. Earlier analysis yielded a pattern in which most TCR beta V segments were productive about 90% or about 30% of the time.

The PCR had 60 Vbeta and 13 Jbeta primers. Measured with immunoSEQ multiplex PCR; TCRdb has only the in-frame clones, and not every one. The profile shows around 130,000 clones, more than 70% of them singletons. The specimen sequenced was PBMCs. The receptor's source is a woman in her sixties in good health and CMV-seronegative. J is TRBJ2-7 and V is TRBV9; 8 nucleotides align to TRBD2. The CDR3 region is CASSSLAEVSYEQYF. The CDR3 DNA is TGTGCCAGCAGCTCACTAGCGGAGGTCTCCTACGAGCAGTACTTC.